This entry describes one T cell receptor (beta chain). Its antigen is not yet known. One base away there is no much larger clone; base qualities are not given. Including cysteine and phenylalanine, the CDR3 has 15 amino acids. Left in the record is the CDR3 DNA by itself, 45 bases read in frame from the first base. Clipping removes 5 bases from V and 0 bases from J, with 4 as the unmatched junction base count. CDR1 is given as SEHNR and CDR2 as FQNEAQ, both from the germline V gene (reference sequence). These data come from a study of beta chain features in type 1 diabetes (dated by TCRdb to 2017 to 2018). Some background on the complete study: Mean age, gender distribution, total cell number and subset yield did not differ between patients and healthy donors. A total of some 100,000,000 sorted cells were examined across all samples, and the number of cells per subset was strongly correlated with RNA yield. The study compared the TCRB repertoires of sorted circulating CD4+ T cell subsets in recently diagnosed type 1 diabetes patients with those in matched healthy donors. Whereas all 28 donors provided naive and central memory subsets, regulatory and stem cell-like memory subsets were isolated from just 8 patients and about 8 healthy donors.

The High Capacity cDNA Reverse Transcription Kit was used to reverse transcribe all of the isolated RNA, meaning that expressed TCRB transcripts were what got sequenced. Deep immunoSEQ sequencing was performed on naive, central memory and regulatory T cell samples, with an average of approximately 4 million total reads per sample. Sorted cells were lysed in RLT buffer, and RNA was extracted using DNase-treated RNeasy Micro or Mini kits according to cell number. To prevent cross-contamination, each cell subset was processed individually, whereas patient and healthy donor samples were processed jointly. TCRB sequences were amplified from cDNA with the immunoSEQ multiplex PCR, producing 87-bp fragments spanning the CDR3 region. Sequencing of the amplicons was performed on the Illumina HiSeq platform. As for the authors' bioinformatics: PCR bias was computationally corrected using synthetic template baselines, reads within Hamming distance 2 were collapsed, and singletons that could not be merged were discarded. Reads were aligned against IMGT to assign V, D and J genes, CDR3 length and insertions or deletions at six rearrangement sites. Clonotype counts were normalized to sorted cell number within each subset before computing true diversity and Gini coefficients with the tcR R package. The overlap coefficient, calculated on TCRB nucleotide sequences, was used to measure repertoire sharing. TCRdb limited this immuneACCESS table to in-frame rearrangements with V and J called. A share of clones is missing; checked studies link under half to unresolved V genes, and the rest is unexplained. V and J calls and clone size are those listed in that table; D and trimming were worked out from the DNA. This sample has about 45,000 clones in its table, and about 66% of those were observed once. The ten largest clones add up to approximately 2.3% of the sample.

On the study overall, not on this receptor specifically: Because cDNA was sequenced instead of genomic DNA, highly expressing activated cells could be over-represented, though the groups showed no difference in activation or CD3 levels. At VDJ recombination sites, patients with type 1 diabetes made fewer insertions and deleted more nucleotides, a pattern implying thymic rearrangement abnormalities. Naive, central memory and regulatory TCRB repertoires appeared to be more similar among patients than among healthy donors. Because the HLA sub-analyses included only small numbers of individuals, any influence of HLA type on TCRB rearrangement was left unresolved. Type 1 diabetes patients showed a moderate but significant shortening of TCRB CDR3 length in all four CD4+ subsets. PCR may preferentially amplify shorter templates, but because patient and control samples were amplified and corrected together, any resulting skew would affect both groups equally.

Each donor gave one peripheral blood draw, averaging approximately 110 mL, which was collected into heparinised tubes. A BD FACSAria II was used to sort naive, central memory, regulatory and stem cell-like memory CD4+ T cells with a panel that included CD45RO, CCR7, CD25, CD127, CD95 and CD27. A purity above 98% was achieved for all sorted populations. PBMCs were isolated immediately by Lymphoprep density gradient centrifugation and stained directly without culture. Samples were stained and sorted in pairs, with one healthy donor and one patient per experiment, so that batch effects were minimized.

This clonotype was obtained from a woman aged 18-29 years with type 1 diabetes. Sequencing was carried out using Tregs from blood. This specimen's cell subset or site label, interpreted: regulatory CD4+ T cells. The chain employs TRBV7-9 and TRBJ1-5, with 7 bases in between that match TRBD1. The CDR3 corresponds to CASSAAGGSNQPQHF. The nucleotide sequence reads as follows: TGTGCCAGCAGCGCGGCAGGGGGTAGCAATCAGCCCCAGCATTTT. Where the CDR3 stops, the reference TRBV7-9 and TRBJ1-5 genes take over; the full variable domain is DTGVSQNPRHKITKRGQNVTFRCDPISEHNRLYWYRQTLGQGPEFLTYFQNEAQLEKSRLLSDRFSAERPKGSFSTLEIQRTEQGDSAMYLCASSAAGGSNQPQHFGDGTRLSIL.